The TCR beta chain under discussion was sequenced for a study of blood T cell repertoires in COVID-19. Whole-study context: Sites in the United States, Italy and Spain provided acute and convalescent COVID-19 samples. PBMCs, B-cell-depleted T cells, or T cells were the source of the cDNA or gDNA that made up the material.

The CDR3 contains 14 residues. The V end was cut by 3 bases, the J end by 9 bases, with 20 bases between. Per the germline V gene, CDR1 is GTSNPN and CDR2 is SVGIG (reference sequence). Produced via immunoSEQ multiplex PCR; TCRdb's table is partial and in-frame only. This sample has about 140,000 clones, with approximately 80% found just once. The sequencing input was peripheral blood. The chain recombines TRBV30 with TRBJ1-2; a possible D gene is TRBD1 (6 bases). The TCR was taken from a man aged 50 to 60 with acute or convalescent COVID-19. CDR3 protein: CAWRLAGASLRYTF. The CDR3 DNA sequence: TGTGCCTGGAGATTGGCAGGGGCCTCCCTACGCTACACCTTC.